The sequence of this T cell receptor beta chain was determined in a study of T cells after yellow fever vaccination. TCRdb reprocessed the 5' RACE reads with MiXCR, giving one entry per CDR3 protein. The table has 250,000 to 300,000 distinct CDR3 sequences, about 5% seen once; the top ten hold roughly 3.4%. This clonotype was counted between two and nine times. The CDR3 consists of 16 residues. Germline CDR1 SGHTA, CDR2 FQGNSA. Trimming left V 3 bases short and J 3 bases short, with 14 bases between. This chain links TRBV7-2 with TRBJ2-2; D assignment may be TRBD1 or TRBD2 (5 bases each). This clonotype originated in a man younger than 30 who received the YFV17D yellow fever vaccine. Sequencing was performed on CD4+ T cells sorted from PBMCs, taken on the day of the yellow fever booster vaccination. The CDR3 DNA sequence: TGTGCCAGCAGCTTTCCGCCCGGGGCTGACACCGGGGAGCTGTTTTTT. Amino acids: CASSFPPGADTGELFF.